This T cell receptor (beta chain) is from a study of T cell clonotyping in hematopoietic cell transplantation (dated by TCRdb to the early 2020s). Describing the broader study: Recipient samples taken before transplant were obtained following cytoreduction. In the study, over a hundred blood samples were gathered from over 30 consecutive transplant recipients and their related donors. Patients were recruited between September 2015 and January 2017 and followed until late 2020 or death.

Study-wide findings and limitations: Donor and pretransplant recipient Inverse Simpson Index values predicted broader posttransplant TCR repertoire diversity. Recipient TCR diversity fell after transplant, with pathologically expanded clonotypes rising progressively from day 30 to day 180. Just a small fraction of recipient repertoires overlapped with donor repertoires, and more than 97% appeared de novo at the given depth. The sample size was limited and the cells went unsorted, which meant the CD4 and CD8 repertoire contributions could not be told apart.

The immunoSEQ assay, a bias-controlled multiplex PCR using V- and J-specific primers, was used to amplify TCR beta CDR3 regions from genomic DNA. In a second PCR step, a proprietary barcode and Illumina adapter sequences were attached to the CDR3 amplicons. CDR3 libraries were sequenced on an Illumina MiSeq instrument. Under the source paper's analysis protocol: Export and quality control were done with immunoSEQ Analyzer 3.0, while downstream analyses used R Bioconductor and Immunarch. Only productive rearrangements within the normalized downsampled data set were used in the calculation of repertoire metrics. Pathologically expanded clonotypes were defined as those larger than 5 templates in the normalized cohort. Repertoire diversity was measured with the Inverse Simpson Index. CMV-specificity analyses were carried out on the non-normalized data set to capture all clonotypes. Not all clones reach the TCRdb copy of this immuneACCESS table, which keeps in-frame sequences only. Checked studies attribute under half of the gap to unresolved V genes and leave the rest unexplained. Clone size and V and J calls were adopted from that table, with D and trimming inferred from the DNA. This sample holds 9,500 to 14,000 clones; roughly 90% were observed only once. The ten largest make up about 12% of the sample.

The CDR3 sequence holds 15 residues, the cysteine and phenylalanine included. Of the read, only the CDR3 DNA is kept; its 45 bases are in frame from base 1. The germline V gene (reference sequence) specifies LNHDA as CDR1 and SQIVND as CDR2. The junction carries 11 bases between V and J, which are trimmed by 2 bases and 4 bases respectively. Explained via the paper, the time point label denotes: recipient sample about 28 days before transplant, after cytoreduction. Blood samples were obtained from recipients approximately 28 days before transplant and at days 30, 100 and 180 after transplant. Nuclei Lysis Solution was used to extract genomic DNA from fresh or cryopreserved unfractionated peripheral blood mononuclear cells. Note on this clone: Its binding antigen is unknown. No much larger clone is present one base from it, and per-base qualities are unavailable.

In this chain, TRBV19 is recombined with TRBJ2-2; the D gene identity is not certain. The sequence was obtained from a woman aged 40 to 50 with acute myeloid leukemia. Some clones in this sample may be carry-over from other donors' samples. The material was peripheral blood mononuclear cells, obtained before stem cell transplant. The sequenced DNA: TGTGCCAGTAGTATATTTACCCGGGCCACCGGGGAGCTGTTTTTT. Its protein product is CASSIFTRATGELFF.